What follows are 30 T cell receptor beta chains derived from one specimen sequenced in a study of blood T cell repertoires in COVID-19. Sequencing was performed with immunoSEQ multiplex PCR; in TCRdb, only in-frame clones are kept and a portion is missing. Of 110,000 or so clones listed, 60% to 85% are singletons. The sequenced sample consisted of peripheral blood. These receptors came from a man between 65 and 85 years old with acute or convalescent COVID-19.

The chain carries TRBV28 and TRBJ2-7; D possibly corresponds to TRBD2 (5 bases). This CDR3 is 13 amino acids long. V lost 9 bases, J lost 1 base, and 13 bases lay in between. Germline V gene sequence: CDR1 MDHEN, CDR2 SYDVKM. The CDR3 here is CASRTGVSYEQYF. The DNA for the CDR3 is TGTGCCAGTAGAACCGGGGTTTCCTACGAGCAGTACTTC.

The V and J genes are TRBV19 and TRBJ2-1, with D hard to call. This CDR3 has 16 residues. Germline V lookup: CDR1 LNHDA, CDR2 SQIVND (reference sequence). The V gene lost 1 base and the J gene lost 0 bases, with 10 bases spanning the gap. DNA of the CDR3: TGTGCCAGTAGTATAGTGCCGGGTCCCTCCTACAATGAGCAGTTCTTC. This codes for CASSIVPGPSYNEQFF.

This chain links TRBV7-2 with TRBJ1-3, with D uncertain. Germline V gene data show CDR1 as SGHTA and CDR2 as FQGNSA. The germline V and J ends were trimmed by 11 bases and 9 bases, with 20 bases remaining between them. The CDR3 sequence is 13 residues long. The CDR3 protein is CAVGRTSGSTIYF. The CDR3 nucleotides read TGTGCCGTCGGACGAACGTCTGGGAGCACCATATATTTT. The full variable domain, completed using reference TRBV7-2 and TRBJ1-3, is GAGVSQSPSNKVTEKGKDVELRCDPISGHTALYWYRQSLGQGLEFLIYFQGNSAPDKSGLPSDRFSAERTGGSVSTLTIQRTQQEDSAVYLCAVGRTSGSTIYFGEGSWLTVV.

The V gene is TRBV7-9, the J gene TRBJ2-7, with TRBD1 identical over 7 bases. The J segment lost 5 bases and the V segment lost 4 bases, leaving 14 bases of the junction unmatched. There are 16 residues in the CDR3. Germline CDR1 reads SEHNR; CDR2 reads FQNEAQ (reference sequence). CDR3 DNA: TGTGCCAGCAGCTCGGCGCCGGGACAGCGACGCGACGAGCAGTACTTC. This gives the protein CASSSAPGQRRDEQYF.

This clone was observed a single time. This chain links TRBV11-2 with TRBJ2-7; the match to TRBD1 covers 9 bases. Germline lookup yields CDR1 SGHAT and CDR2 FQNNGV. Losses at the gene ends were 1 base for V and 5 bases for J; bases not matched to a gene: 3. The CDR3 spans 14 residues. DNA of the CDR3: TGTGCCAGCAGCTTAGGGACAGGGGTCAACGAGCAGTACTTC. Residues: CASSLGTGVNEQYF.

As DNA, the CDR3 is TGTGCCAGCAGCTCCGGGACTAGGGTCCACAATGAGCAGTTCTTC. Its translation is CASSSGTRVHNEQFF. The chain links TRBV7-3 to TRBJ2-1; 8 bases agree with TRBD2. The J segment lost 5 bases and the V segment lost 4 bases, leaving 7 bases of the junction unmatched. Germline CDR1 is SGHTA and CDR2 is FQGTGA. CDR3 length: 15 amino acids.

This clone was recorded a few times. The CDR3 region has the DNA TGTGCCAGCAGCCGCTCTGGCGGGGGTGGCTACACCTTC. Amino acids: CASSRSGGGGYTF. The rearrangement links TRBV5-6 to TRBJ1-2; D might be TRBD1 (5 bases). Germline assignment: CDR1 SGHDT and CDR2 YYEEEE. This CDR3 has 13 amino acids. V gave up 4 bases and J gave up 7 bases, with 14 bases separating them.

The chain has TRBV6-5 and TRBJ2-1, with TRBD2 identical over 10 bases. The length of the CDR3 is 14 residues. Germline-derived CDR1 and CDR2 are MNHEY and SVGAGI. V trimming: 6 bases; J trimming: 7 bases; junction bases outside the gene matches: 6. The CDR3 sequence is CASSISGGRNEQFF. DNA for the CDR3: TGTGCCAGCAGCATTAGCGGGGGGCGTAATGAGCAGTTCTTC.

The rearrangement links TRBV19 to TRBJ2-7, with TRBD1 matching over 9 bases. The CDR3 has 15 residues. J lost 6 bases, V lost 4 bases, and 10 bases had no gene match. CDR1 LNHDA and CDR2 SQIVND come from the germline V gene (reference sequence). CDR3 in DNA: TGTGCCAGTAGTAATCGAAGGACAGGGGTGGGCGAGCAGTACTTC. Protein: CASSNRRTGVGEQYF.

The genes are TRBV11-3 and TRBJ2-1; D is possibly TRBD2 (6 bases). This CDR3 is 16 amino acids long. The germline gives CDR1 SGHNT, CDR2 YENEEA. V dropped 1 base and J dropped 6 bases, with 16 bases sitting between them. This chain's CDR3 is CASSLGRGTGLNEQFF. CDR3 nucleotide sequence: TGTGCCAGCAGCTTAGGGAGGGGAACGGGACTCAATGAGCAGTTCTTC.

This chain joins TRBV7-2 and TRBJ2-6; D unclear. Trimming left V 5 bases short and J 4 bases short, with 12 bases between. The CDR3 runs to 15 residues. Germline V CDR1 and CDR2: SGHTA, FQGNSA. CDR3 protein: CASSPSPRGANVLTF. CDR3 DNA: TGTGCCAGCAGCCCGAGTCCGAGGGGGGCCAACGTCCTGACTTTC.

The chain carries TRBV9 and TRBJ2-7; 10 bases are a match to TRBD1. The V segment lost 0 bases and the J segment 3 bases; nucleotides outside the gene matches: 3. CDR3 length: 15 amino acids. CDR1 and CDR2 from the germline V gene are SGDLS and YYNGEE. The CDR3 reads CASSVGTGGGYEQYF. The DNA of the CDR3 is TGTGCCAGCAGCGTAGGGACAGGGGGTGGCTACGAGCAGTACTTC.

This clone was recorded a few times. The CDR3 reads CASSLPGLAISNTGELFF. The CDR3 DNA reads TGTGCCAGCAGCCTTCCGGGACTAGCGATTTCGAACACCGGGGAGCTGTTTTTT. The chain links TRBV3-1 (or the pseudogene TRBV3-2) to TRBJ2-2; 10 bases align to TRBD2. Trimming removed 4 bases from V and 0 bases from J; junction bases left unmatched: 8. This CDR3 is 18 amino acids long. The germline gives CDR1 LGHDT, CDR2 YNNKEL (reference sequence).

DNA of the CDR3: TGTGCCAGCAGTCGACGGGGCAATCAGCCCCAGCATTTT. Protein sequence: CASSRRGNQPQHF. The genes are TRBV6-5 and TRBJ1-5; D gene uncertain. Germline V gene data show CDR1 as MNHEY and CDR2 as SVGAGI. The CDR3 contains 13 residues. Deletions cut 5 bases from V and 2 bases from J, with 7 bases between.

CDR3 sequence: CASSLADISGNTIYF. The CDR3 DNA follows: TGCGCCAGCAGCTTGGCGGACATCTCTGGAAACACCATATATTTT. The gene calls are TRBV5-1 and TRBJ1-3; TRBD1 is a possible D gene (5 bases). Trimming removed 0 bases at V and 0 bases at J, with 7 bases between. The V gene's germline CDR1 is SGHRS and CDR2 YFSETQ. The CDR3 contains 15 residues.

The chain combines TRBV25-1 with TRBJ2-7; TRBD1 might be the D (8 bases). V lost 5 bases, J lost 3 bases, and 14 bases lay in between. CDR1 MGHDK and CDR2 SYGVNS come from the germline V gene. This CDR3 spans 14 amino acids. The CDR3 DNA reads as TGTGCCAGCAGTATACAGGGGGGGTACTACGAGCAGTACTTC. Translation: CASSIQGGYYEQYF.

The chain is built from TRBV28 and TRBJ2-7; TRBD1 matches at 7 bases. V lost 5 bases and J lost 5; bases outside the gene matches: 9. The CDR3 runs 14 residues. The germline V gene encodes CDR1 MDHEN and CDR2 SYDVKM. The CDR3 reads CASSLTGSGDEQYF. The CDR3 bases are TGTGCCAGCAGTCTGACAGGGAGTGGGGACGAGCAGTACTTC.

The J gene is TRBJ2-3, the V gene TRBV9, with TRBD2 matching over 10 bases. The CDR3 sequence is 16 residues long. The germline CDR1 and CDR2 sequences are SGDLS and YYNGEE. The J segment lost 5 bases and the V segment lost 0 bases, leaving 6 bases of the junction unmatched. The CDR3 reads CASSVGPSGRIDTQYF. Written as DNA, the CDR3 is TGTGCCAGCAGCGTAGGGCCTAGCGGGAGAATAGATACGCAGTATTTT.

The chain links TRBV19 to TRBJ1-1; 9 bases match TRBD1. CDR3 length: 14 amino acids. Germline CDR1 LNHDA, CDR2 SQIVND (reference sequence). The J segment lost 3 bases and the V segment lost 9 bases, leaving 8 bases of the junction unmatched. CDR3 sequence reads: CASVTGGSYTEAFF. Here the CDR3 DNA reads TGTGCCAGCGTTACAGGGGGCTCATACACTGAAGCTTTCTTT.

Comments on this clone: Different DNA sequences within this sample yield the same CDR3. CDR3 sequence (DNA): TGCGCCAGCAGCTTGGGGGGCGCATACAATGAGCAGTTCTTC. Its protein product is CASSLGGAYNEQFF. The V and J genes are TRBV5-1 and TRBJ2-1; D is perhaps TRBD1 (5 bases). Germline V lookup: CDR1 SGHRS, CDR2 YFSETQ. Trimming removed 0 bases at V and 4 bases at J, with 8 bases between. CDR3 length equals 14 residues.

This clone appeared a single time. The junction departs from the called germline gene at one end, perhaps through a read error. This chain connects TRBV5-5 to TRBJ2-7, with unresolved D. Per germline, CDR1 SGHKS and CDR2 YYEKEE (reference sequence). The CDR3 extends over 15 amino acids. Written as DNA, the CDR3 is TGTGCCAGCAGCCCCCTGAGGAGTATAACCTACAAGCAGTACTTC. The encoded protein is CASSPLRSITYKQYF.

V gene TRBV5-1 combines with J gene TRBJ2-4; possible D gene TRBD1, 6 bases. Deletions cut 3 bases from V and 8 bases from J, with 18 bases between. The CDR3 has 15 amino acids. Germline-derived CDR1 and CDR2 are SGHRS and YFSETQ. For the CDR3, the DNA is TGCGCCAGCAGCTCGGACAGCTTCTATGATGACATTCAGTACTTC. Translating it yields CASSSDSFYDDIQYF.

Only one count was recorded for this clone. The rearrangement uses TRBV5-5 and TRBJ2-5, with D maybe TRBD2 (6 bases). The ends were cut back, 2 bases at V and 5 bases at J, with 19 bases in the middle. Looked up from germline, CDR1 is SGHKS and CDR2 is YYEKEE (reference sequence). This CDR3 has 16 amino acids. CDR3 nucleotides: TGTGCCAGCAGCTTACGCGGCGGGGTTGGTTTGGAGACCCAGTACTTC. The encoded protein is CASSLRGGVGLETQYF.

V gene TRBV4-1 combines with J gene TRBJ1-2; TRBD1 matches at 8 bases. J gave up 6 bases and V 5 bases, and 8 bases lay outside the gene matches. The CDR3 contains 14 residues. Germline-derived CDR1 and CDR2 are MGHRA and YSYEKL. DNA of the CDR3: TGCGCCAGCAGCACTGGACAGGGATTTGATGGCTACACCTTC. Translation: CASSTGQGFDGYTF.

The chain joins TRBV4-3 to TRBJ1-1; D call uncertain. From germline, CDR1 is LGHNA and CDR2 YSLEER. V was cut by 4 bases and J by 0 bases, with 6 bases left in between. This CDR3 region has 13 residues. The CDR3 spells CASSLQMNTEAFF. DNA of the CDR3: TGCGCCAGCAGCCTACAGATGAACACTGAAGCTTTCTTT.

The CDR3 DNA is TGTGCCAGCAGGTTTGGGGGGTTGAACACCGGGGAGCTGTTTTTT. Encoded protein: CASRFGGLNTGELFF. The chain recombines TRBV7-2 with TRBJ2-2; perhaps TRBD2 as D (6 bases). The CDR3 runs 15 residues. Trimming left V 6 bases short and J 1 base short, with 12 bases between. Germline CDR1 SGHTA, CDR2 FQGNSA.

This clone was counted between two and nine times. The chain carries TRBV5-4 and TRBJ2-7; TRBD2 aligns across 7 bases. The CDR3 length is 13 residues. V was clipped by 7 bases and J by 5 bases; unmatched bases: 9. Germline CDR1 and CDR2: SGHNT and YYREEE (reference sequence). The CDR3, as DNA: TGTGCCAGCTCCCGGGGAGGGGTCAACGAGCAGTACTTC. Encoded protein: CASSRGGVNEQYF.

The chain links TRBV24-1 to TRBJ2-3; D might be TRBD1 (5 bases). The V end was cut by 5 bases, the J end by 6 bases, with 8 bases between. Germline V lookup: CDR1 KGHDR, CDR2 SFDVKD. The CDR3 sequence is 12 residues long. As DNA, the CDR3 is TGTGCCACCAGTGGGGGCAGGGATACGCAGTATTTT. It specifies CATSGGRDTQYF.

V is TRBV9 and J is TRBJ2-1, with 8 bases identical to TRBD2. Germline trimming cut 2 bases from V and 5 bases from J; bases unmatched to any gene: 9. The CDR3 loop spans 16 amino acids. Germline-derived CDR1 and CDR2 are SGDLS and YYNGEE. The CDR3 loop reads CASSVNSGNYDNEQFF. CDR3 nucleotide sequence: TGTGCCAGCAGCGTTAATAGCGGGAACTATGACAATGAGCAGTTCTTC.

This chain joins TRBV4-1 and TRBJ2-7; a possible D gene is TRBD1 (6 bases). Germline lookup yields CDR1 MGHRA and CDR2 YSYEKL. The CDR3 is 14 amino acids. Trimming left V 4 bases short and J 7 bases short, with 17 bases between. The CDR3 reads CASSLDSAIGEQYF. Written as DNA, the CDR3 is TGCGCCAGCAGCCTGGACAGTGCCATAGGGGAGCAGTACTTC.